The 9 T cell receptor beta chains listed next were all sequenced from one sample in a study of regulatory dendritic cells for organ transplantation. The method was immunoSEQ multiplex PCR; TCRdb's version includes in-frame clones alone and lacks a portion of them. This table holds 25,000 to 35,000 clones, 82% found once. Sequencing input: naive CD8+ T cells from blood. Subset in this sample: CD45RA+ naive T cells. All receptors come from a human donor in good health.

Concerning this clone itself: The junction does not match germline at one end; this may be a read error. V is TRBV7-3 and J is TRBJ2-3; TRBD2 matches 8 bases. Germline lookup yields CDR1 SGHTA and CDR2 FQGTGA. CDR3 length: 16 amino acids. The CDR3 coding sequence is TGTGCCAGCAGCCTAACCCCTAGCGGGAGCACAGATACGCAGTATTTT. It codes for CASSLTPSGSTDTQYF. Full variable domain (outside the CDR3, taken from reference TRBV7-3 and TRBJ2-3): GAGVSQTPSNKVTEKGKYVELRCDPISGHTALYWYRQSLGQGPEFLIYFQGTGAADDSGLPNDRFFAVRPEGSVSTLKIQRTERGDSAVYLCASSLTPSGSTDTQYFGPGTRLTVL.

This rearrangement joins TRBV10-3 to TRBJ2-7; D is undetermined. Germline CDR1 and CDR2: ENHRY and SYGVKD. The CDR3 runs 15 residues. V shed 3 bases and J shed 0 bases, with 12 bases lying between them. The CDR3 region is CAISEAQLSSYEQYF. CDR3 nucleotides: TGTGCCATCAGTGAAGCACAGCTTAGCTCCTACGAGCAGTACTTC.

CDR3 nucleotides: TGCAGTGCGGGCGAGGAAAAACTGTTTTTT. Translating gives CSAGEEKLFF. The chain has TRBV20-1 and TRBJ1-4; D gene uncertain. The germline gives CDR1 DFQATT, CDR2 SNEGSKA (reference sequence). Deletions cut 6 bases from V and 8 bases from J, with 7 bases between. CDR3 length: 10 residues.

This chain joins TRBV7-2 and TRBJ1-4; the match to TRBD1 covers 9 bases. V was pared by 1 base and J by 4 bases, with 7 bases of the junction left unmatched. The germline CDR1 and CDR2 sequences are SGHTA and FQGNSA. This CDR3 is built from 17 residues. The chain's CDR3 is CASSLVFRGQGNEKLFF. The CDR3 coding sequence is TGTGCCAGCAGCTTAGTATTCAGGGGACAGGGTAATGAAAAACTGTTTTTT. Full variable domain (rest looked up from reference TRBV7-2 and TRBJ1-4): GAGVSQSPSNKVTEKGKDVELRCDPISGHTALYWYRQSLGQGLEFLIYFQGNSAPDKSGLPSDRFSAERTGGSVSTLTIQRTQQEDSAVYLCASSLVFRGQGNEKLFFGSGTQLSVL.

The V and J genes are TRBV7-2 and TRBJ2-5; 16 positions agree with TRBD2. The CDR3 has 19 amino acids. The V gene's germline CDR1 is SGHTA and CDR2 FQGNSA. With 5 bases clipped from V and 2 bases from J, the junction kept 11 bases outside the gene matches. CDR3 DNA: TGTGCCAGCAGCCCCTGGGGGACTAGCGGGGGGGCTGGGCAAGAGACCCAGTACTTC. The encoded protein is CASSPWGTSGGAGQETQYF.

A few counts support this clone. The chain recombines TRBV2 with TRBJ1-1; D not certain. V gave up 7 bases and J gave up 5 bases, with 14 bases separating them. The CDR3 covers 13 residues. In germline, CDR1 is SNHLY, CDR2 FYNNEI. Here the CDR3 reads CASIVGSRTEAFF. As DNA, the CDR3 is TGTGCCAGCATTGTAGGGAGTAGGACTGAAGCTTTCTTT.

This clone was observed a single time. V gene TRBV15 combines with J gene TRBJ2-1; a possible D gene is TRBD1 (6 bases). Trimming left V 0 bases short and J 2 bases short, with 11 bases between. This CDR3 is 16 amino acids long. Germline lookup yields CDR1 LNHNV and CDR2 YYDKDF (reference sequence). CDR3 amino acids: CATSRDPGGAYNEQFF. The DNA of the CDR3 is TGTGCCACCAGCAGAGATCCTGGGGGCGCCTACAATGAGCAGTTCTTC.

The chain employs TRBV6-5 and TRBJ1-1; D uncertain. The germline V gene has CDR1 MNHEY and CDR2 SVGAGI. The CDR3 is 12 residues long. V lost 3 bases, J lost 7 bases, and 9 bases lay in between. The CDR3 bases are TGTGCCAGCAGTTATCTCGGTAATGAAGCTTTCTTT. It translates to CASSYLGNEAFF.

The gene calls are TRBV4-1 and TRBJ1-1; 8 bases line up with TRBD1. The J segment lost 1 base and the V segment lost 5 bases, leaving 6 bases of the junction unmatched. The CDR3 is 15 residues long. CDR1 MGHRA and CDR2 YSYEKL come from the germline V gene. The DNA of the CDR3 is TGCGCCAGCAGCACCTACGACAGGGGGAACACTGAAGCTTTCTTT. Amino acids: CASSTYDRGNTEAFF.